This T cell receptor beta chain emerged from a study of T cell responses to AZD1222 COVID-19 vaccine. General study results and limits: Reports say nearly half of spike-specific TCRs go after unmutated variant regions. Sampled repertoires all dated from after the peak T cell response.

V lost 7 bases to trimming and J lost 5 bases, with 21 bases between them. The CDR3 spans 15 residues. The germline gives CDR1 SGHRS, CDR2 YFSETQ. The data were produced by immunoSEQ multiplex PCR, yet TCRdb's version contains in-frame clones alone and is incomplete. The data hold about 180,000 clones, with more than 75% observed a single time. With regard to this clone: What it binds is unknown.

Pooling was applied to second doses at about 4 or about 12 weeks. The chain recombines TRBV5-1 with TRBJ1-1; maybe TRBD1 (5 bases). This clonotype originated in an adult who received the AZD1222 COVID-19 vaccine. Specimen: peripheral blood, collected 28 days after the second AZD1222 dose. CDR3 in amino acids: CASGSTGTPGTEAFF. The CDR3 coding sequence is TGCGCCAGCGGCTCCACCGGGACCCCGGGAACTGAAGCTTTCTTT.